The 9 T cell receptor beta chains in this list originate from one sample, sequenced in a study of CD8 T cells in ankylosing spondylitis. Regarding the study as a whole: Blood from ankylosing spondylitis patients appeared to carry a characteristic roughly 8-variant TCR beta motif.

These TCRs are of unknown antigen specificity. One entry per CDR3 protein results from TCRdb running MiXCR on the 5' RACE reads. The sample shows 100,000 to 150,000 distinct CDR3 sequences, 15% to 20% of them seen only once. The specimen sequenced was blood, either unsorted or a sorted T cell fraction (not recorded which). The source of these receptors is a male donor with ankylosing spondylitis.

V is TRBV20-1 and J is TRBJ2-1, with 9 bases aligning to TRBD2. This CDR3 spans 14 amino acids. The germline V gene has CDR1 DFQATT and CDR2 SNEGSKA (reference sequence). Trimming took 4 bases from V and 4 from J; bases not matched to a gene: 5. CDR3 region: CSATTSGVYNEQFF. The CDR3 DNA reads TGCAGTGCTACGACTAGCGGAGTTTACAATGAGCAGTTCTTC.

The chain recombines TRBV6-2 or TRBV6-3 with TRBJ2-7; D is possibly TRBD2 (5 bases). Per the germline V gene, CDR1 is MNHEY and CDR2 is SVGEGT. The CDR3 has 15 amino acids. Trimming pared 2 bases from V and 2 bases from J, leaving 13 bases between. CDR3 in amino acids: CASSYAIGEPYEQYF. Here the CDR3 DNA reads TGTGCCAGCAGTTACGCTATCGGGGAACCCTACGAGCAGTACTTC.

The rearrangement links TRBV2 to TRBJ1-1; 7 bases are a match to TRBD1. The germline V gene has CDR1 SNHLY and CDR2 FYNNEI. V was pared by 10 bases and J by 1 base, with 9 bases of the junction left unmatched. This CDR3 region has 14 residues. The CDR3 loop reads CATLRTGGNTEAFF. The DNA of the CDR3 is TGTGCCACCCTTAGGACAGGAGGGAACACTGAAGCTTTCTTT.

This clonotype was picked up many times. The rearrangement uses TRBV11-2 and TRBJ1-1, with D uncertain. The CDR3 is 17 amino acids. Germline V gene sequence: CDR1 SGHAT, CDR2 FQNNGV. V was cut by 2 bases and J by 0 bases, with 16 bases left in between. CDR3: CASSLNYQVLMNTEAFF. In DNA form, the CDR3 reads TGTGCCAGCAGCTTAAACTACCAGGTCCTTATGAACACTGAAGCTTTCTTT.

This chain joins TRBV14 and TRBJ2-3, with TRBD2 identical over 7 bases. Germline lookup yields CDR1 SGHDN and CDR2 FVKESK. J was trimmed by 6 bases and V by 7 bases; bases with no gene match: 13. The CDR3 runs 15 residues. The DNA for the CDR3 is TGTGCCAGCAACCCGCGTGGGAGGGCTTCGGATACGCAGTATTTT. Its protein is CASNPRGRASDTQYF.

CDR3 coding DNA: TGCGCCAGCAGCCTAATGACGGGACTAGCAACAGATACGCAGTATTTT. Translating gives CASSLMTGLATDTQYF. V gene TRBV4-1 combines with J gene TRBJ2-3; 9 bases are a match to TRBD2. CDR1 and CDR2 from the germline V gene are MGHRA and YSYEKL. The ends lost 4 bases at V and 3 bases at J; junction bases unmatched: 8. The length of the CDR3 is 16 residues.

This clonotype showed up many times. J is TRBJ1-1 and V is TRBV5-1, with unresolved D. The V and J ends lost 0 bases and 0 bases respectively, with 9 bases between them. CDR1 and CDR2 (germline): SGHRS, YFSETQ. CDR3 length: 15 amino acids. DNA of the CDR3: TGCGCCAGCAGCTTGGAGGACTCACTGAACACTGAAGCTTTCTTT. Its protein product is CASSLEDSLNTEAFF.

The chain is built from TRBV16 and TRBJ2-7; D is possibly TRBD1 (5 bases). The CDR3 loop spans 16 amino acids. The germline V and J ends were trimmed by 2 bases and 0 bases, with 14 bases remaining between them. Germline CDR1 is KGHSY and CDR2 is FQNENV. The CDR3 here is CASSQVVRASSYEQYF. In nucleotides, the CDR3 is TGTGCCAGCAGCCAAGTTGTCAGGGCAAGCTCCTACGAGCAGTACTTC.

The V call is TRBV14, the J call TRBJ2-7; D perhaps matches TRBD2 (6 bases). The CDR3 has 15 amino acids. Trimming took 2 bases from V and 2 from J, leaving 13 bases between them. Germline CDR1 reads SGHDN; CDR2 reads FVKESK. The CDR3 DNA reads TGTGCCAGCAGCCAACTTAGGACTACGCCCTACGAGCAGTACTTC. Translation: CASSQLRTTPYEQYF.